Following are 19 T cell receptor beta chains from one sample sequenced in a study of technical replicates of blood from several donors. TCRdb's table, derived via immunoSEQ multiplex PCR, lists solely in-frame clones and lacks some. The sample has about 88,000 clones, roughly 90% seen once; the top ten hold under 0.3%. The material sequenced was T cells isolated from PBMCs. The receptors derive from a human donor in good health.

This rearrangement joins TRBV30 to TRBJ2-5; no reliable D call. The DNA end is more similar to TRBJ2-7, so the J call may be wrong. This CDR3 contains 11 residues. The germline V gene encodes CDR1 GTSNPN and CDR2 SVGIG (reference sequence). The chain's CDR3 is CAHGRFYEQYF. In nucleotides, the CDR3 is TGTGCCCATGGTCGCTTCTACGAGCAGTACTTC.

J is TRBJ1-5 and V is TRBV27; D gene unclear. Germline CDR1 and CDR2: MNHEY and SMNVEV (reference sequence). V was pared by 3 bases and J by 3 bases, with 9 bases between. This CDR3 comprises 14 residues. CDR3 sequence reads: CASSFLGNNQPQHF. The CDR3 nucleotides read TGTGCCAGCAGTTTCCTGGGCAACAATCAGCCCCAGCATTTT.

The CDR3 protein is CASSLSGSLRKWAQYF. The CDR3 DNA sequence: TGTGCCAGCAGCCTTAGCGGGAGCCTGCGCAAGTGGGCGCAGTATTTT. The J gene is TRBJ2-3, the V gene TRBV5-4, with 9 bases matching TRBD2. The CDR3 extends over 16 amino acids. Unmatched junction bases numbered 16, after V lost 4 bases and J lost 10 bases. The germline V gene encodes CDR1 SGHNT and CDR2 YYREEE (reference sequence).

V and J are TRBV11-2 and TRBJ2-1; no reliable D call. V was shortened by 3 bases and J by 4 bases, with 4 bases between the two germline ends. From germline, CDR1 is SGHAT and CDR2 FQNNGV. The CDR3 has 12 amino acids. CDR3 bases: TGTGCCAGCAGCTTTCAATACAATGAGCAGTTCTTC. It translates to CASSFQYNEQFF.

The genes are TRBV9 and TRBJ2-5; 8 bases match TRBD1. V lost 4 bases, J lost 5 bases, and 7 bases stayed unmatched. This CDR3 contains 14 residues. Germline CDR1 is SGDLS and CDR2 is YYNGEE. CDR3 in DNA: TGTGCCAGCAGCCCCGACAGGGGTGAGGAGACCCAGTACTTC. It specifies CASSPDRGEETQYF.

The chain has TRBV28 and TRBJ1-1; D may be TRBD1 (6 bases). This CDR3 spans 15 amino acids. Trimming took off 6 bases at V and 0 bases at J, with 14 bases between the two ends. Germline values: CDR1 MDHEN, CDR2 SYDVKM. CDR3 protein: CASSPPRTVNTEAFF. CDR3 in DNA: TGTGCCAGCAGCCCCCCCCGGACAGTGAACACTGAAGCTTTCTTT.

The V call is TRBV7-9, the J call TRBJ1-1, with 8 bases matching TRBD1. There are 15 residues in the CDR3. The junction had 4 bases not matched to a gene; V was cut back by 3 bases and J by 1 base. The germline gives CDR1 SEHNR, CDR2 FQNEAQ (reference sequence). The CDR3 DNA reads TGTGCCAGCAGCTTGATGACAGGGGCGAACACTGAAGCTTTCTTT. It specifies CASSLMTGANTEAFF.

The chain carries TRBV19 and TRBJ2-5; possible D gene TRBD2, 6 bases. The CDR3 spans 14 residues. Trimming pared 2 bases from V and 2 bases from J, leaving 9 bases between. Germline CDR1 is LNHDA and CDR2 is SQIVND (reference sequence). CDR3 residues: CASSIFAGQETQYF. The DNA of the CDR3 is TGTGCCAGTAGTATATTTGCGGGACAAGAGACCCAGTACTTC.

The chain joins TRBV6-1 to TRBJ2-5, with 11 bases matching TRBD2. This CDR3 comprises 15 residues. The V gene's germline CDR1 is MNHNS and CDR2 SASEGT. With 5 bases clipped from V and 2 bases from J, the junction kept 4 bases outside the gene matches. CDR3 amino acids: CASSRLAGGQETQYF. As DNA, the CDR3 is TGTGCCAGCAGTCGTTTAGCGGGAGGGCAAGAGACCCAGTACTTC.

The J gene is TRBJ2-3, the V gene TRBV6-5; D perhaps matches TRBD2 (6 bases). The V end was cut by 2 bases, the J end by 0 bases, with 9 bases between. The germline gives CDR1 MNHEY, CDR2 SVGAGI. This CDR3 is 15 amino acids long. CDR3 amino acids: CASSYRAGSTDTQYF. CDR3 nucleotide sequence: TGTGCCAGCAGTTACCGGGCGGGAAGCACAGATACGCAGTATTTT.

V and J are TRBV29-1 and TRBJ1-3; D is ambiguous. This CDR3 contains 13 residues. Germline V CDR1 and CDR2: SQVTM, ANQGSEA. V lost 7 bases and J 0 bases, leaving 10 bases between the germline ends. The CDR3 DNA reads as TGCAGCGCCCTCGGGAGCTCTGGAAACACCATATATTTT. It yields the protein CSALGSSGNTIYF.

This clone was recorded only once. This rearrangement joins TRBV2 to TRBJ1-1, with 9 bases aligning to TRBD1. Unmatched junction bases numbered 10, after V lost 4 bases and J lost 4 bases. Germline CDR1 reads SNHLY; CDR2 reads FYNNEI. The CDR3 runs 16 residues. CDR3 region: CASSVGGQGEFTEAFF. The CDR3, as DNA: TGTGCCAGCAGTGTGGGGGGACAGGGCGAATTCACTGAAGCTTTCTTT.

CDR3 region: CAIQQGVSYEQYF. CDR3 coding DNA: TGTGCCATTCAGCAGGGGGTAAGCTACGAGCAGTACTTC. The genes are TRBV10-3 and TRBJ2-7; 7 bases map to TRBD1. Germline trimming cut 9 bases from V and 3 bases from J; bases unmatched to any gene: 8. Per germline, CDR1 ENHRY and CDR2 SYGVKD. The CDR3 covers 13 residues.

The chain carries TRBV28 and TRBJ1-5; D is possibly TRBD1 (5 bases). Per germline, CDR1 MDHEN and CDR2 SYDVKM. CDR3 length: 14 residues. The V and J ends lost 2 bases and 7 bases respectively, with 12 bases between them. CDR3 residues: CASSLGRGYQPQHF. The CDR3, as DNA: TGTGCCAGCAGTTTAGGGCGGGGGTACCAGCCCCAGCATTTT.

The genes are TRBV7-3 and TRBJ2-3; 9 bases fit TRBD2. Germline CDR1 is SGHTA and CDR2 is FQGTGA. The ends lost 5 bases at V and 1 base at J; junction bases unmatched: 4. The CDR3 is 15 residues long. The CDR3 here is CASSPAGGRTDTQYF. In nucleotides, the CDR3 is TGTGCCAGCAGCCCGGCGGGGGGGCGCACAGATACGCAGTATTTT.

V is TRBV7-9 and J is TRBJ2-3; TRBD2 aligns across 10 bases. The CDR3 consists of 17 residues. CDR1 is SEHNR, CDR2 FQNEAQ, per germline (reference sequence). The V and J ends lost 1 base and 5 bases, in that order; junction bases with no gene match: 9. The CDR3 coding sequence is TGTGCCAGCAGCTTAGGGATTGTGACTAGCGGGCGAGATACGCAGTATTTT. Amino acid sequence: CASSLGIVTSGRDTQYF.

The chain recombines TRBV7-9 with TRBJ1-2; D is unclear. Trimming shortened V by 0 bases and J by 5 bases, and 13 bases separated the two germline ends. Germline V gene data show CDR1 as SEHNR and CDR2 as FQNEAQ (reference sequence). CDR3 length: 15 amino acids. The CDR3 spells CASSLAPGSPYGYTF. In DNA form, the CDR3 reads TGTGCCAGCAGCTTAGCGCCGGGGTCCCCTTATGGCTACACCTTC.

This CDR3 reads CASSSHRLVAGGPRPYTQYF. DNA of the CDR3: TGTGCCAGCAGCTCGCATCGGTTGGTAGCGGGAGGGCCCAGGCCCTACACGCAGTATTTT. This chain connects TRBV7-6 to TRBJ2-3; TRBD2 agrees at 11 bases. Germline V CDR1 and CDR2: SGHVS, FNYEAQ. J was trimmed by 9 bases and V by 4 bases; bases with no gene match: 24. This CDR3 spans 20 amino acids.

The chain carries TRBV28 and TRBJ2-7, with 9 bases aligning to TRBD1. The CDR3 loop spans 15 amino acids. The germline CDR1 and CDR2 sequences are MDHEN and SYDVKM. V shed 5 bases, J shed 2 bases, and the junction held 7 bases outside the gene matches. CDR3 nucleotides: TGTGCCAGCAGTACACCGGGACAGGGAGCCTACGAGCAGTACTTC. It codes for CASSTPGQGAYEQYF.